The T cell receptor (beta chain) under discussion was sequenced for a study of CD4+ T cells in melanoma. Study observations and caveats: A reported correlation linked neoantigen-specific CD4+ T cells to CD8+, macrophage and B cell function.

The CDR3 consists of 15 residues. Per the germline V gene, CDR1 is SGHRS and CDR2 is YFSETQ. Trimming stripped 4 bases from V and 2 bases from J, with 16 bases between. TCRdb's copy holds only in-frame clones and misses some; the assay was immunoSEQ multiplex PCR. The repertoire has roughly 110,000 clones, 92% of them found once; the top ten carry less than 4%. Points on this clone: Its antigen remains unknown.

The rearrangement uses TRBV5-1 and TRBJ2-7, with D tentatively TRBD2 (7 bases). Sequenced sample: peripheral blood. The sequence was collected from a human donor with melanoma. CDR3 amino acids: CASSPREGGPYEQYF. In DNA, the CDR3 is TGCGCCAGCAGCCCCCGAGAGGGGGGGCCCTACGAGCAGTACTTC.